The present TCR beta chain was sequenced within a study of blood T cells in healthy people across ages. Study conclusions and caveats: CMV status of donors was unknown, possibly confounding expanded clonotype changes. Among long-lived donors, naive CD4+ cells were more numerous and diversity higher than in aged donors.

About this clonotype itself: Its cognate antigen is unknown.

The authors ran a second PCR of 7 to 11 cycles using a sample-barcoded 5' primer and a J-beta primer mix. TCRdb analysed the 5' RACE reads with MiXCR anew, one entry per CDR3 protein. The sample contains around 990,000 distinct CDR3 sequences, roughly 24% of which appear only once. Isolation of PBMCs gave at least 6.5 million cells per sample. With 7 bases clipped from V and 6 bases from J, the junction kept 10 bases outside the gene matches. Looked up from germline, CDR1 is DFQATT and CDR2 is SNEGSKA (reference sequence). This CDR3 spans 15 amino acids. These same records also appear under a second study, on T cells of mothers and their children. From that paper: Overlap in related mother-child pairs always slightly exceeded unrelated pairs, never significantly.

J is TRBJ2-1 and V is TRBV20-1; 12 bases align to TRBD2. This TCR derives from a girl aged 2 to 9 in good health. The sample taken for sequencing was blood. CDR3 sequence: CSVSLRTSGTNEQFF. The CDR3 bases are TGCAGTGTCAGTTTAAGGACTAGCGGGACCAATGAGCAGTTCTTC.